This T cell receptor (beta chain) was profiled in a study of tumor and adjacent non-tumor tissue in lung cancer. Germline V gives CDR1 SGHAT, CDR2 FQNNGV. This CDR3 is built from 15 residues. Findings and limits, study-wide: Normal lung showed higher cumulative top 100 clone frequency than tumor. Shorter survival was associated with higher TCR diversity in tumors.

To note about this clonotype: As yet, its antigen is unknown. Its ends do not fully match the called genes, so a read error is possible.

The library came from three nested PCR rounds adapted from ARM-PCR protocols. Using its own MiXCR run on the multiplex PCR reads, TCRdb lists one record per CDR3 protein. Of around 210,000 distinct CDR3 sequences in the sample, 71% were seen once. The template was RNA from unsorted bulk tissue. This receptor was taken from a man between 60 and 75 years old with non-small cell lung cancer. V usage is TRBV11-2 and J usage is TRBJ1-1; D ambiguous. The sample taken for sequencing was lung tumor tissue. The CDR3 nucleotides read TGTGCCAGCAGCTTAAAAATCAGTGGACTCACTGAAGCTTTGTTT. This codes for CASSLKISGLTEALF. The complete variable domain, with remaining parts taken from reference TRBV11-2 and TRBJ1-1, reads EAGVAQSPRYKIIEKRQSVAFWCNPISGHATLYWYQQILGQGPKLLIQFQNNGVVDDSQLPKDRFSAERLKGVDSTLKIQPAKLEDSAVYLCASSLKISGLTEALFGQGTRLTVV.